Below, 29 T cell receptor beta chains from the same sample are listed, as sequenced in a study of blood T cell repertoires in COVID-19. Produced via immunoSEQ multiplex PCR; TCRdb's table is partial and in-frame only. The sample shows approximately 210,000 clones, approximately 78% of them seen only once. Sequenced sample: peripheral blood. The receptors stem from a middle-aged woman with acute or convalescent COVID-19.

The rearrangement uses TRBV11-3 and TRBJ1-1; D might be TRBD1 (6 bases). This CDR3 region has 14 residues. CDR1 and CDR2 from the germline V gene are SGHNT and YENEEA. Trimming cost V 5 bases and J 1 base, with 11 bases left between them. The CDR3 loop is CASSASRGNTEAFF. The CDR3 bases are TGTGCCAGCAGCGCGAGCAGGGGGAACACTGAAGCTTTCTTT.

Only a few counts were recorded for this clone. This sequence joins TRBV7-8 and TRBJ2-7; TRBD2 matches at 10 bases. Looked up from germline, CDR1 is SGHVS and CDR2 is FQNEAQ. The CDR3 loop spans 20 amino acids. With 1 base clipped from V and 3 bases from J, the junction kept 18 bases outside the gene matches. CDR3 in amino acids: CASSLVDVRGLADASYEQYF. The CDR3 DNA is TGTGCCAGCAGCTTAGTTGATGTTCGCGGACTAGCGGATGCGAGCTACGAGCAGTACTTC.

The rearrangement joins TRBV6-5 to TRBJ1-1; TRBD1 matches at 8 bases. CDR1 and CDR2 from the germline V gene are MNHEY and SVGAGI. The CDR3 has 14 amino acids. Unmatched junction bases numbered 8, after V lost 5 bases and J lost 6 bases. The chain's CDR3 is CASSRNRGASEAFF. The CDR3 nucleotides read TGTGCCAGCAGTCGGAACAGGGGGGCCTCTGAAGCTTTCTTT.

The CDR3 DNA reads TGTGCCACCAACGGACTAGCGGGAGGGCAAGAGACCCAGTACTTC. Translated, it gives CATNGLAGGQETQYF. The chain has TRBV24-1 and TRBJ2-5, with 15 bases fitting TRBD2. This CDR3 contains 15 residues. Germline CDR1 reads KGHDR; CDR2 reads SFDVKD. J was trimmed by 2 bases and V by 8 bases; bases with no gene match: 2.

The rearrangement links TRBV18 to TRBJ1-5; tentative D call: TRBD1 (5 bases). The CDR3 covers 13 residues. Trimming took 6 bases from V and 8 from J, leaving 14 bases between them. Germline V gene sequence: CDR1 KGHSH, CDR2 LQKENI. CDR3 amino acids: CASSPGTFEPQHF. CDR3 nucleotides: TGTGCCAGCTCGCCCGGGACTTTTGAGCCCCAGCATTTT. The full variable domain, rest sourced from reference TRBV18 and TRBJ1-5, is NAGVMQNPRHLVRRRGQEARLRCSPMKGHSHVYWYRQLPEEGLKFMVYLQKENIIDESGMPKERFSAEFPKEGPSILRIQQVVRGDSAAYFCASSPGTFEPQHFGDGTRLSIL.

This sequence joins TRBV6-6 and TRBJ2-6; D ambiguous. CDR1 and CDR2 (germline): MNHNY, SVGAGI (reference sequence). The CDR3 runs to 17 residues. Trimming took off 5 bases at V and 4 bases at J, with 18 bases between the two ends. DNA of the CDR3: TGTGCCAGCAGTCGGACGGGTCCGGAGAGAGGGGCCAACGTCCTGACTTTC. It translates to CASSRTGPERGANVLTF.

V usage is TRBV19 and J usage is TRBJ1-1; 11 nucleotides agree with TRBD1. Germline loops: CDR1 LNHDA, CDR2 SQIVND (reference sequence). V lost 6 bases, J lost 10 bases, and 7 bases stayed unmatched. The CDR3 length is 13 residues. The CDR3 spells CASSPGTGGTAFF. The CDR3 nucleotides read TGTGCCAGTAGCCCCGGGACAGGGGGAACAGCTTTCTTT.

This clone was recorded once. This chain links TRBV5-1 with TRBJ2-5, with 9 bases matching TRBD1. Germline CDR1 and CDR2: SGHRS and YFSETQ. This CDR3 is 17 amino acids long. With V trimmed by 0 bases and J by 5 bases, 11 bases remained unmatched. The CDR3 spells CASSLGTGTGSRETQYF. The CDR3 DNA reads as TGCGCCAGCAGCTTGGGGACCGGGACAGGGAGTAGGGAGACCCAGTACTTC.

The rearrangement links TRBV5-4 to TRBJ2-6; 9 bases are a match to TRBD1. There are 19 residues in the CDR3. The germline gives CDR1 SGHNT, CDR2 YYREEE (reference sequence). V gave up 4 bases and J gave up 0 bases; unmatched junction bases: 11. The CDR3 region has the DNA TGTGCCAGCAGCCCCGGGACAGGGATATTACCCTCTGGGGCCAACGTCCTGACTTTC. Amino acids: CASSPGTGILPSGANVLTF.

The J gene is TRBJ1-1, the V gene TRBV6-5; 7 bases are a match to TRBD1. Per germline, CDR1 MNHEY and CDR2 SVGAGI. CDR3 length equals 16 residues. Unmatched junction bases numbered 12, after V lost 0 bases and J lost 8 bases. CDR3 sequence reads: CASSYSKTGSSSEAFF. The CDR3 bases are TGTGCCAGCAGTTACTCAAAGACAGGGTCATCATCCGAAGCTTTCTTT.

V gene TRBV2 combines with J gene TRBJ1-3, with no clear D. CDR1 SNHLY and CDR2 FYNNEI come from the germline V gene. The germline V and J ends were trimmed by 4 bases and 4 bases, with 11 bases remaining between them. This CDR3 is built from 14 residues. Written as DNA, the CDR3 is TGTGCCAGCAGTGTCCAGGCGCCGGGAAACACCATATATTTT. Translating it yields CASSVQAPGNTIYF.

The chain couples TRBV5-6 to TRBJ2-1; the D is unclear. CDR3 length: 15 amino acids. Per germline, CDR1 SGHDT and CDR2 YYEEEE. V lost 0 bases to trimming and J lost 8 bases, with 15 bases between them. This CDR3 is CASSLEISGWYEQFF. DNA for the CDR3: TGTGCCAGCAGCTTGGAAATCTCCGGGTGGTATGAGCAGTTCTTC.

The V and J genes are TRBV24-1 and TRBJ2-3, with a weak D call TRBD2 (7 bases). Trimming stripped 5 bases from V and 5 bases from J, with 10 bases between. The germline CDR1 and CDR2 sequences are KGHDR and SFDVKD. The CDR3 contains 13 residues. The CDR3 region is CATSAGGVDTQYF. CDR3 coding DNA: TGTGCCACCAGTGCGGGGGGCGTAGATACGCAGTATTTT.

The genes are TRBV2 and TRBJ2-1, with D possibly TRBD2 on 6 matching bases. The CDR3 has 14 amino acids. The germline gives CDR1 SNHLY, CDR2 FYNNEI. Trimming removed 7 bases at V and 1 base at J, with 11 bases between. The CDR3 DNA follows: TGTGCCAGCAACGGGGGATTATCCTACAATGAGCAGTTCTTC. Translation gives CASNGGLSYNEQFF.

The chain uses TRBV10-3 and TRBJ1-2; no reliable D call. Germline V gene sequence: CDR1 ENHRY, CDR2 SYGVKD. V was trimmed by 0 bases and J by 4 bases, leaving 3 bases between them. This CDR3 has 12 residues. This CDR3 is CAISESGYGYTF. The CDR3 DNA is TGTGCCATCAGTGAGTCCGGCTATGGCTACACCTTC.

The chain has TRBV10-3 and TRBJ1-4; D remains ambiguous. The V gene's germline CDR1 is ENHRY and CDR2 SYGVKD. The CDR3 extends over 14 amino acids. Trimming stripped 3 bases from V and 7 bases from J, with 12 bases between. The CDR3 reads CAISDGGRGEKLFF. The CDR3 DNA sequence: TGTGCCATCAGTGATGGAGGGCGCGGTGAAAAACTGTTTTTT.

The V gene is TRBV2, the J gene TRBJ1-4; D might be TRBD1 (6 bases). This CDR3 has 14 amino acids. Germline loops: CDR1 SNHLY, CDR2 FYNNEI. V shed 4 bases and J shed 7 bases, with 13 bases lying between them. CDR3 in amino acids: CASSANRDVEKLFF. The CDR3 nucleotides are TGTGCCAGCAGTGCGAACAGGGACGTTGAAAAACTGTTTTTT.

The chain is built from TRBV6-5 and TRBJ2-3, with TRBD2 matching 10 bases. The CDR3 runs to 16 residues. Germline CDR1 is MNHEY and CDR2 is SVGAGI. V was clipped by 4 bases and J by 2 bases; unmatched bases: 6. The CDR3 loop reads CASSSAGGRNTDTQYF. CDR3 bases: TGTGCCAGCAGTTCAGCGGGGGGGCGCAACACAGATACGCAGTATTTT.

The rearrangement joins TRBV19 to TRBJ2-1, with D unresolved. The V end lost 4 bases, the J end lost 7 bases, and 14 bases lay between the germline ends. This CDR3 comprises 14 residues. Germline CDR1 and CDR2: LNHDA and SQIVND (reference sequence). This CDR3 reads CASSRRLDENEQFF. The CDR3 nucleotides read TGTGCCAGTAGTAGGCGGTTAGATGAGAATGAGCAGTTCTTC.

V gene TRBV18 combines with J gene TRBJ2-7; D gene uncertain. Germline V gene sequence: CDR1 KGHSH, CDR2 LQKENI. Trimming removed 5 bases from V and 7 bases from J, with 18 bases in between. CDR3 length: 14 residues. The CDR3 DNA reads TGTGCCAGCTCATCGCCGACTTACCCCGGGGAGCAGTACTTC. Its translation: CASSSPTYPGEQYF.

The chain links TRBV7-9 to TRBJ2-5; a possible D gene is TRBD2 (5 bases). Trimming left V 6 bases short and J 3 bases short, with 11 bases between. The CDR3 totals 13 residues. Germline V lookup: CDR1 SEHNR, CDR2 FQNEAQ (reference sequence). The DNA for the CDR3 is TGTGCCAGCAGTTTTAGCGCCAAAGAGACCCAGTACTTC. Translation: CASSFSAKETQYF.

The chain has TRBV6-6 and TRBJ2-7; the D gene is possibly TRBD1 (6 bases). There are 12 residues in the CDR3. The germline gives CDR1 MNHNY, CDR2 SVGAGI (reference sequence). CDR3 region: CVSRQVSYEQYF. CDR3 sequence (DNA): TGTGTCAGTAGACAGGTCTCCTACGAGCAGTACTTC.

The table lists this clone with a few counts. The J gene is TRBJ1-2, the V gene TRBV12-5; D is unclear. This CDR3 spans 12 amino acids. V lost 5 bases to trimming and J lost 9 bases, with 13 bases between them. CDR1 is LGHNT, CDR2 FRNRAP, per germline. The CDR3 DNA reads TGTGCTAGTGGTCAGGAGGACGTACGCTACACCTTC. Translating it yields CASGQEDVRYTF.

The chain is built from TRBV6-2 or TRBV6-3 and TRBJ1-3; D remains unclear. Looked up from germline, CDR1 is MNHEY and CDR2 is SVGEGT. This CDR3 is built from 16 residues. With 0 bases removed from V and 1 base from J, the gap between germline ends came to 10 bases. CDR3 coding DNA: TGTGCCAGCAGTTACTCGGCGCGGGGTTCTGGAAACACCATATATTTT. It codes for CASSYSARGSGNTIYF.

A few counts support this clone. This chain uses TRBV2 with TRBJ1-5, with D possibly TRBD1 on 5 matching bases. Trimming took off 3 bases at V and 4 bases at J, with 10 bases between the two ends. Germline values: CDR1 SNHLY, CDR2 FYNNEI. The CDR3 spans 14 residues. The CDR3 DNA reads as TGTGCCAGCAGTGATTCACAGGTTAATCAGCCCCAGCATTTT. Translating it yields CASSDSQVNQPQHF. Based on the CDR3 plus reference TRBV2 and TRBJ1-5, the full variable domain is EPEVTQTPSHQVTQMGQEVILRCVPISNHLYFYWYRQILGQKVEFLVSFYNNEISEKSEIFDDQFSVERPDGSNFTLKIRSTKLEDSAMYFCASSDSQVNQPQHFGDGTRLSIL.

This chain joins TRBV7-2 and TRBJ2-1; 10 nucleotides align to TRBD1. Looked up from germline, CDR1 is SGHTA and CDR2 is FQGNSA. Losses at the gene ends were 5 bases for V and 5 bases for J; bases not matched to a gene: 6. The CDR3 has 15 amino acids. The CDR3 sequence is CASSLRTGGNNEQFF. DNA of the CDR3: TGTGCCAGCAGCCTGCGGACAGGGGGGAACAATGAGCAGTTCTTC.

The chain links TRBV10-1 to TRBJ1-1; 7 positions agree with TRBD1. Looked up from germline, CDR1 is WNHNN and CDR2 is SYGVQD (reference sequence). The CDR3 has 13 amino acids. Trimming cost V 7 bases and J 3 bases; bases outside gene matches: 5. For the CDR3, the DNA is TGCGCCAGCAAGACAGGGAAGGACACTGAAGCTTTCTTT. Protein sequence: CASKTGKDTEAFF.

The chain combines TRBV7-9 with TRBJ1-2; the match to TRBD1 covers 12 bases. V gave up 5 bases and J gave up 1 base; unmatched junction bases: 2. CDR3 length: 15 residues. The germline gives CDR1 SEHNR, CDR2 FQNEAQ (reference sequence). CDR3 loop: CASSRDRGLNYGYTF. In DNA form, the CDR3 reads TGTGCCAGCAGCCGGGACAGGGGGCTTAACTATGGCTACACCTTC. The variable domain in full, with the rest retrieved from reference TRBV7-9 and TRBJ1-2, is DTGVSQNPRHKITKRGQNVTFRCDPISEHNRLYWYRQTLGQGPEFLTYFQNEAQLEKSRLLSDRFSAERPKGSFSTLEIQRTEQGDSAMYLCASSRDRGLNYGYTFGSGTRLTVV.

The chain carries TRBV10-3 and TRBJ2-5; 7 bases fit TRBD1. CDR1 is ENHRY and CDR2 is SYGVKD in the germline V gene. The CDR3 is made up of 13 amino acids. With V trimmed by 6 bases and J by 1 base, 2 bases remained unmatched. The chain's CDR3 is CAIRAGGQETQYF. As DNA, the CDR3 is TGTGCCATCAGGGCAGGGGGCCAAGAGACCCAGTACTTC.